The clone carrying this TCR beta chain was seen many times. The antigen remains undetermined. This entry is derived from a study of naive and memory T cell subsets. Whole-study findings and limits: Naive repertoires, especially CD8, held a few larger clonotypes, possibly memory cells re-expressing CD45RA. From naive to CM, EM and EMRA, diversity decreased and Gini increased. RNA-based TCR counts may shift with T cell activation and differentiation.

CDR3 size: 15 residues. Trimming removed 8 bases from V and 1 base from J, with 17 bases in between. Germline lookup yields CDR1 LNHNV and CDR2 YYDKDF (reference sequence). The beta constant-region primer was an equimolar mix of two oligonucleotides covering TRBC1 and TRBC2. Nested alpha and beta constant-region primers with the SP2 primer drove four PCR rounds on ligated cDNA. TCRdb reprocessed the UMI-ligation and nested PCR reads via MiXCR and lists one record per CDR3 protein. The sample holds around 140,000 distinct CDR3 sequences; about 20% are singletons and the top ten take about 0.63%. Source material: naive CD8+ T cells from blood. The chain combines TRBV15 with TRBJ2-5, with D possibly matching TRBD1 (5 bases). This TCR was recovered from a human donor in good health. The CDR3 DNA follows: TGTGCCACCTCCCAACAGGACCGCTCCCAAGAGACCCAGTACTTC. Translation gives CATSQQDRSQETQYF.